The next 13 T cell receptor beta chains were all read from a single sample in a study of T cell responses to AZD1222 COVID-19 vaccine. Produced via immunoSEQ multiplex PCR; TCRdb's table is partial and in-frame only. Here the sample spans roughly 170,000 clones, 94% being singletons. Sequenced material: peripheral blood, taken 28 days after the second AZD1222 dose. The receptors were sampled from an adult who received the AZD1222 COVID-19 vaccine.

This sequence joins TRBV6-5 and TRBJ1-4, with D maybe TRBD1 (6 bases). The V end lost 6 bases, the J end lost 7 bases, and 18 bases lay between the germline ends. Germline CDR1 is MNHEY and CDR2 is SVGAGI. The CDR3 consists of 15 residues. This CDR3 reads CASRQTGIVSEKLFF. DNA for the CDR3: TGTGCCAGCAGACAAACAGGGATAGTGAGTGAAAAACTGTTTTTT.

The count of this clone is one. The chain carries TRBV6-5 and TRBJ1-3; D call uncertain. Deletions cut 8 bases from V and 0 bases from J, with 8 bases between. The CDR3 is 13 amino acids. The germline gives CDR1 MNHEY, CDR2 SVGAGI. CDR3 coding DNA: TGTGCCAGCGCTAGGGACTCTGGAAACACCATATATTTT. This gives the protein CASARDSGNTIYF.

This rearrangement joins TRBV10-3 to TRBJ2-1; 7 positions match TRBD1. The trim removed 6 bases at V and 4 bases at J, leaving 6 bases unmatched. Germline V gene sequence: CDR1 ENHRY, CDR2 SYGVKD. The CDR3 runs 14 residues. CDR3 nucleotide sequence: TGTGCCATCAGAGACGGGACAGCTTACAATGAGCAGTTCTTC. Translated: CAIRDGTAYNEQFF.

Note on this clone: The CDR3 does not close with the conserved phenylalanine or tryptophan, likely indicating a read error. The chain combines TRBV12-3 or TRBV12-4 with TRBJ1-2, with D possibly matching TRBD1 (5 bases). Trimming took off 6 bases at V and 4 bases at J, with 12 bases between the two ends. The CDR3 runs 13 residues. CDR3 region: CASSPGPVYGYTL. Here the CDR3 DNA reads TGTGCCAGCAGCCCGGGACCGGTCTATGGCTACACCCTC.

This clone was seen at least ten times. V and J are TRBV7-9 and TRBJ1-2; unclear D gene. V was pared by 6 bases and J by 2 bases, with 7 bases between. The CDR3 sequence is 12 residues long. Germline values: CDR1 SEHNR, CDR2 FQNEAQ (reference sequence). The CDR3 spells CASSGLNYGYTF. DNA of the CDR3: TGTGCCAGCAGTGGGCTAAACTATGGCTACACCTTC.

CDR3 residues: CAIAGAGGFNSPLHF. CDR3 DNA sequence: TGTGCCATTGCCGGGGCGGGGGGATTTAATTCACCCCTCCACTTT. The chain employs TRBV28 and TRBJ1-6; tentative D call: TRBD1 (5 bases). The CDR3 runs 15 residues. The V gene's germline CDR1 is MDHEN and CDR2 SYDVKM. V lost 10 bases and J lost 6, with 19 bases in between.

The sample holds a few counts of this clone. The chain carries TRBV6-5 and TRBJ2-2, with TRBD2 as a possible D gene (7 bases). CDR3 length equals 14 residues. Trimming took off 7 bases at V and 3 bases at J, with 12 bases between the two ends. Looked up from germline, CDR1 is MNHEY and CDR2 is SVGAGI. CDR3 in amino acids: CASNGGAHTGELFF. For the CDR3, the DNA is TGTGCCAGCAATGGGGGGGCCCACACCGGGGAGCTGTTTTTT.

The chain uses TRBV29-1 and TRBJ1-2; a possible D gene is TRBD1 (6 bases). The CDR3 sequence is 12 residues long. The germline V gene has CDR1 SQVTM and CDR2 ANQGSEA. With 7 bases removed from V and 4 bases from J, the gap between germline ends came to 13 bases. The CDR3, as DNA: TGCAGCGGGGGGGAACAGGGCTATGGCTACACCTTC. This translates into CSGGEQGYGYTF.

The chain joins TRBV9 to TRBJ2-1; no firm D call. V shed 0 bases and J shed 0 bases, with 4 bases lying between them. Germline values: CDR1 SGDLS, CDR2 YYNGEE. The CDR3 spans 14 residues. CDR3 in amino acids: CASSVGISYNEQFF. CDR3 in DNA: TGTGCCAGCAGCGTAGGGATCTCCTACAATGAGCAGTTCTTC.

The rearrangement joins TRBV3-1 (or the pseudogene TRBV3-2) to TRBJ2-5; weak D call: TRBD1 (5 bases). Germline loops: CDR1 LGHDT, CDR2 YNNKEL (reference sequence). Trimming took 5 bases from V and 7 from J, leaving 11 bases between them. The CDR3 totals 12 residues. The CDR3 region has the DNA TGTGCCAGCAGCTCCTTTAGGGGGACCCAGTACTTC. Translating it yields CASSSFRGTQYF.

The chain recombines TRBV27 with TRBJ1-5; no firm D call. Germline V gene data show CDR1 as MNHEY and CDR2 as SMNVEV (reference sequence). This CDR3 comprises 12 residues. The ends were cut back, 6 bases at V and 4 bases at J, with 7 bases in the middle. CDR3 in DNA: TGTGCCAGCAGCCAACTAAATCAGCCCCAGCATTTT. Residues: CASSQLNQPQHF.

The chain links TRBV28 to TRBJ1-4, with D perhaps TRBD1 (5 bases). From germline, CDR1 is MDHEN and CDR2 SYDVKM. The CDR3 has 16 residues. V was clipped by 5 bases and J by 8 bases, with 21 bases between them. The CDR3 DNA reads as TGTGCCAGCAGTCCTTTGTTGTCCAGGGCAGGAGAAAAACTGTTTTTT. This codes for CASSPLLSRAGEKLFF.

CDR3 in amino acids: CASSEGTGGYRGYTF. The DNA for the CDR3 is TGTGCCAGCAGTGAAGGGACGGGGGGATATCGGGGCTACACCTTC. This chain joins TRBV6-1 and TRBJ1-2, with a possible D match to TRBD1 (5 bases). The length of the CDR3 is 15 residues. Looked up from germline, CDR1 is MNHNS and CDR2 is SASEGT. Deletions cut 1 base from V and 8 bases from J, with 17 bases between.